This TCR beta chain was documented in a study of cytomegalovirus exposure and HLA in healthy donors (dated by TCRdb to between 2016 and 2019). For context, the study as a whole: An earlier analysis of more than 550 of the donors reported under 300 Gb of sequence data and some 110 million unique TCR beta sequences obtained from 150 million to 200 million T cells. A later genetic analysis took genome-wide SNP genotypes for about 65% of the roughly 670 donors and used that subset as a discovery cohort. Class I and class II HLA loci were covered by the typing at four-digit resolution. Among roughly 400 genotyped donors of the cohort, an average of about 220,000 unique TCR beta nucleotide sequences was sequenced per donor, of which approximately 18% were non-productive. Besides the first cohort of 550 to 750 subjects, a separate validation cohort made up of roughly 120 different subjects was used. The number of donors typed differed by locus, with 629-630 for A, B, C, DRB1 and DQB1, roughly 520 for DQA1, nearly 610 for DPA1, and 450 to 480 for DPB1. High-throughput TCR immunosequencing, statistical association of individual TCRs with disease status, and machine learning were combined to predict cytomegalovirus infection status. The study used immunosequencing to profile the T cell repertoires of approximately 640 subjects and linked those repertoires to cytomegalovirus serostatus. The genetic ancestry cluster associated with self-reported Caucasian donors included about 84% of the roughly 400 genotyped donors. A later analysis re-analyzed previously published TCR beta repertoires from 550 to 700 donors and added high-resolution HLA genotyping to study TCR occurrence patterns. Every discovery cohort repertoire had been produced on one sequencing platform. In an earlier analysis of around 540 of the donors, high-throughput TCR beta sequencing was used to judge whether each TCR beta V gene segment behaved as functional or pseudogenic. Five DR-DQ haplotypes were treated as single units for association and clustering because of strong linkage in the cohort. About 300 gigabases of sequencing data and approximately 85 million unique TCR sequences were included in an early release covering 550 to 650 HLA-typed donors. Rather than using new phenotypic data, the later analysis identified candidate immune exposures from TCR beta sequences and from how often those sequences occurred across donors. The aim of the study was to test whether cataloging public T cell receptors could identify signatures of past pathogen exposure. Donor age, sex, ethnicity and CMV serostatus were compiled alongside the repertoire data. The paper as a whole reports these results and caveats: Most TCR sequences were observed very rarely across donors, whereas some public TCRs were present in many individuals. In a later analysis, the rate of TCR association differed among HLA loci, with DRB1 alleles having the most associated TCRs and HLA-C alleles having the fewest. The classifier was reported to diagnose cytomegalovirus status with high specificity and sensitivity in both the original and validation cohorts. According to a later analysis, parvovirus B19, influenza, CMV and Epstein-Barr virus appeared linked to several top co-occurrence clusters. In a later genetic analysis, a missense DCLRE1C variant was associated with V-gene and J-gene trimming of TCR beta chains, and the association was replicated in an independent cohort. Assigning TCR associations to individual alleles was difficult when HLA alleles, especially DR and DQ, strongly co-occurred. Roughly uniform sequencing depth across donors was assumed in presence/absence analyses, although this assumption may not hold. The authors suggested that the approach could potentially be extended to other disease states and immunological phenotypes. Compared with equally common non-associated chains, HLA-associated TCR beta chains in a later analysis were more clonally expanded and had lower generation probabilities. This cohort had only TCR beta chains sequenced, and the lack of alpha or paired-chain data limited which features could be detected. A group of highly shared sequence variants was considered likely to be a technical artifact of the sequencing pipeline. A further reported finding was that TCR beta sequences accurately predicted the HLA-A and HLA-B alleles for most subjects in the first cohort. According to a later genetic analysis, donors in an Asian-associated ancestry cluster had fewer N-insertions in productive TCRs than the approximately 700-donor mean. According to a later analysis, most CMV-associated TCR beta chains appeared to be HLA-restricted, and the HLA associations seemed to be driven largely by CMV exposure. In a later analysis, 15,000 to 20,000 TCR beta sequences were associated with specific HLA alleles at a false discovery rate of 0.05. CMV serostatus was the only immune exposure information available for the cohort. In an earlier analysis of roughly 560 of the donors, most TCR beta V segments were observed in productive rearrangements about 90% or about 30% of the time, broadly matching IMGT annotations. Linkage disequilibrium might explain the correlated functional status among segregating V segments, but an unknown experimental factor could not be excluded. A total of 150 or so TCR beta chains were listed by the study as associated with cytomegalovirus. Because some donors lacked HLA typing at each locus, the association tests relied only on the typed subset. Some IMGT-functional V segments, including TRBV6-2 and TRBV6-3, could not be distinguished by the 87-base-pair reads and were therefore excluded. A few of the identified cytomegalovirus-associated TCR beta chains were confirmed in vitro to be specific for cytomegalovirus antigens. Because counts were too low, roughly 16 rarely observed V segments, including chromosome 9 orphons, were excluded from the earlier analysis of roughly 580 of the donors.

The cohort consisted of 670 or so healthy bone marrow donors. At the time of sampling, every cohort member was nominally healthy, though immune exposures that went unrecorded were likely present. The donor was CMV seropositive and was included in the group of approximately 310 seropositive cohort members. A peripheral blood sample was collected from each donor, and TCR beta sequencing was performed on peripheral blood mononuclear cells. Genomic DNA extraction from the blood cell samples was performed with the Qiagen DNeasy Blood Extraction Kit. Trimming takes 3 bases off V and 4 bases off J; junction bases not matched to a gene: 1. CDR1 SGHNT and CDR2 YYREEE were looked up in the germline V gene (reference sequence). The CDR3 numbers 13 residues from cysteine through phenylalanine. Only CDR3 DNA remains: 39 bases, in frame from the first base. Library preparation employed the immunoSEQ multiplex PCR assay. A mixture of 60 forward primers for TCR Vbeta segments and 13 reverse primers for TCR Jbeta segments was used in the multiplex PCR. The CDR3 region of rearranged TCR beta genes was amplified from genomic DNA by a multiplex PCR assay. On the Illumina HiSeq System, the amplified TCR beta libraries were sequenced as 87-base-pair reads. The authors' analysis ran thus. A later analysis counted about 80 million unique TCR beta chains across the 650 to 800 repertoires, and approximately 11 million of these chains were shared by at least two donors. A nearest-neighbor algorithm error-corrected the raw reads and collapsed the reads into unique sequences, merging closely related sequences to remove PCR and sequencing errors. Alignment of CDR3 sequences to IMGT reference sequences was used to assign V, D and J gene segments. Each retained sequence needed at least a six-nucleotide match to both a V gene segment and a J gene segment. Rearrangements were called productive when the CDR3 lacked stop codons and stayed in frame with V and J; all others were non-productive. Following IMGT convention, CDR3 was defined as the stretch from the second conserved V-encoded cysteine to the conserved J-encoded phenylalanine. Sequences without an unambiguous match to a single V gene segment were excluded from the earlier analysis of about 600 of the donors. An earlier analysis of almost 600 of the donors classified V segments as functional when productive rearrangements were above 56.7% and as segregating when the standard deviation between donors was above 5%. A statistical classification framework was developed to diagnose cytomegalovirus status using the catalog of TCR beta chain sequences. A later analysis assigned V and J genes by comparing TCR nucleotide sequences with IMGT/GENE-DB human TR gene sequences. In a later analysis, CDR3 sequences and most-parsimonious VDJ recombination scenarios were assigned using the TCRdist pipeline. In a later analysis, each TCR beta chain was defined by its CDR3 amino acid sequence together with its V-gene family, and reads lacking a unique V-gene family were excluded. As a way to deal with suspected cross-contamination and a sequencing artifact, a later analysis dropped 450 to 600 nucleotide sequences that were highly shared and had low generation probability. In a later analysis, a clonal expansion index was calculated for each public chain from normalized within-repertoire ranks of inferred template counts. A later analysis computed generation probabilities with a VDJ recombination model fitted to out-of-frame rearrangements, and checked the results against IGoR. In a later analysis, hypergeometric tests were used to score TCR-TCR, TCR-HLA and TCR-CMV co-occurrence, with a repertoire-size bias correction applied to TCR pairs. False discovery rates were estimated in a later analysis by permuting HLA or CMV assignments 20 times. In a later analysis, co-occurring TCRs were grouped using DBSCAN, and TCRdist sequence similarity was added for clustering within HLA-allele-positive subsets. Co-occurrence clustering excluded repertoires with fewer than 30,000 or more than 120,000 public chains, plus five with anomalous nucleotide sharing. Here the immuneACCESS table is served through TCRdb, limited to in-frame sequences with V and J called. Missing clones are a known gap in these copies; in checked studies unresolved V genes cover under half, and the rest lacks a known reason. That table gives V, J and clone size, and the DNA gave D and trimming. The table for this sample lists 270,000 or so clones; approximately 90% of them were counted only once. 3.5% to 4% of the sample rests with the top ten.

A remark on this clone: Its cognate antigen has yet to be identified. Base quality data are lacking; no much larger clone is found one base away.

This chain is built from TRBV5-4 and TRBJ2-1; 7 bases in between match TRBD1. The sequence came from a man in his forties in good health and CMV-seropositive. Sequencing used PBMCs. At the DNA level, the sequence is TGTGCCAGCAGCTGGGACAGTTACAATGAGCAGTTCTTC. Its translation is CASSWDSYNEQFF.